Detailed here is one T cell receptor (beta chain). These data are taken from a study of OX40 agonist ivuxolimab in advanced cancers. Study as a whole: The patients received ivuxolimab by intravenous route every 2 weeks at 0.01 to 10 mg/kg. Patients were 82.7% male with ages roughly 20 to 85, mean 60. Prior anti-PD-1, anti-PD-L1 or anti-CTLA-4 therapy was allowed; over 30% had some.

The CDR3 is 13 residues long. Trimming removed 3 bases from V and 15 bases from J; junction bases left unmatched: 4. The V gene's germline CDR1 is SEHNR and CDR2 FQNEAQ (reference sequence). The data were produced by immunoSEQ multiplex PCR, yet TCRdb's version contains in-frame clones alone and is incomplete. This sample has fewer than 90,000 clones; approximately 86% occur once, and the top ten carry just over 2.5%. Exclusion applied to patients with autoimmune disease history or systemic immunosuppression. The J gene is TRBJ2-1, the V gene TRBV7-9, with 14 bases fitting TRBD2. The material was CD4+ or CD8+ T cells sorted from blood, obtained in a trial of the OX40 agonist ivuxolimab. The sequence was collected from an adult with an advanced solid tumor such as melanoma, head and neck, liver or kidney cancer. CDR3 region: CASSFGTSGGMFF. DNA of the CDR3: TGTGCCAGCAGCTTCGGGACTAGCGGGGGTATGTTCTTC.